This T cell receptor (beta chain) stems from a study of breast tumors, draining lymph nodes, adjacent tissues. Of note for this clonotype: Its matching antigen is unknown.

CDR3 size: 12 residues. Trimming removed 5 bases from V and 6 bases from J, with 10 bases in between. CDR1 is LNHDA, CDR2 SQIVND, per germline (reference sequence). One entry per CDR3 protein, called by TCRdb with MiXCR from the multiplex PCR reads. In the table there are about 7,200 distinct CDR3 sequences, about 45% of which are singletons. Study-wide points: Luminal-like breast cancer showed significantly higher tumor–nontumor repertoire similarity than basal-like.

The chain recombines TRBV19 with TRBJ1-1; no firm D call. Sequenced: tumor-adjacent breast tissue. This sequence originates from a female donor with breast cancer. Some clones in this sample may be carry-over from other donors' samples. The CDR3 nucleotides are TGTGCCAGTAGTGCGGAGTGGGCTGAAGCTTTCTTT. This sequence encodes CASSAEWAEAFF.